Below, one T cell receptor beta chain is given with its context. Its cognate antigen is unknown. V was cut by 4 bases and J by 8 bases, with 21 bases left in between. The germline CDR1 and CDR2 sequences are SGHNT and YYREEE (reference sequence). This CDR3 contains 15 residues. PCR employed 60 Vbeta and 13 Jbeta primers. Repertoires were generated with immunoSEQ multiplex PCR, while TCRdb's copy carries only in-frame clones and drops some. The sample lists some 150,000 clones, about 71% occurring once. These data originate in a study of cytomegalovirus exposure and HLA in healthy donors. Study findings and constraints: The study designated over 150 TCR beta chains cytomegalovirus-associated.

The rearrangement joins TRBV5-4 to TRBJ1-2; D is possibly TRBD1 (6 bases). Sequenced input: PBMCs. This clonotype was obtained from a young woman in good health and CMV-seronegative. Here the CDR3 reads CASSPAGGRSGGYTF. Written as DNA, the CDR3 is TGTGCCAGCAGCCCAGCGGGGGGGCGTTCAGGGGGCTACACCTTC.